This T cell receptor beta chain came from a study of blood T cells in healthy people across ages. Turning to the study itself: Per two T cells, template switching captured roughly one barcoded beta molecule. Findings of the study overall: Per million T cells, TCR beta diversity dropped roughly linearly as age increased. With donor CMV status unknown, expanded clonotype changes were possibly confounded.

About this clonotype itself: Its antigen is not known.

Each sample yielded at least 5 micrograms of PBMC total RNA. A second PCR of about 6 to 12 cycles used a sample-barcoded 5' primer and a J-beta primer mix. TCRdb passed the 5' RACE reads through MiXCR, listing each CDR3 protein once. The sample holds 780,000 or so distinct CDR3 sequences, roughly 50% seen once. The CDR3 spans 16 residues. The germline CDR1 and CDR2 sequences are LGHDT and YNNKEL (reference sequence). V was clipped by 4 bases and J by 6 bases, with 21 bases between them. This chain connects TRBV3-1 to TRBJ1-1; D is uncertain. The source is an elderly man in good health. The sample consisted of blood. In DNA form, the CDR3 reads TGTGCCAGCAGCCCCGCCGTCGGTTTAATAAACGCTGAAGCTTTCTTT. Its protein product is CASSPAVGLINAEAFF.